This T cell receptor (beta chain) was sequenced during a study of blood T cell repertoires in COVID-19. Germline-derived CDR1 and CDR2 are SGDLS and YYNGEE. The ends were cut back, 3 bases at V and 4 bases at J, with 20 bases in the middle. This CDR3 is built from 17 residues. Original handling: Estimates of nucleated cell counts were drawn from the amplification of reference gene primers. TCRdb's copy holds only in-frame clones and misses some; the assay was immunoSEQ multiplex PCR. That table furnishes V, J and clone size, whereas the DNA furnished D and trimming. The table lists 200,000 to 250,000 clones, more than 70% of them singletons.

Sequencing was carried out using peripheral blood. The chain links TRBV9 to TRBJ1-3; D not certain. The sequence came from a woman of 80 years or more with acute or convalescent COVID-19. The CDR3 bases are TGTGCCAGCAGCGCCCAATATCCGGGAACGAGAGGAAACACCATATATTTT. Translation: CASSAQYPGTRGNTIYF.